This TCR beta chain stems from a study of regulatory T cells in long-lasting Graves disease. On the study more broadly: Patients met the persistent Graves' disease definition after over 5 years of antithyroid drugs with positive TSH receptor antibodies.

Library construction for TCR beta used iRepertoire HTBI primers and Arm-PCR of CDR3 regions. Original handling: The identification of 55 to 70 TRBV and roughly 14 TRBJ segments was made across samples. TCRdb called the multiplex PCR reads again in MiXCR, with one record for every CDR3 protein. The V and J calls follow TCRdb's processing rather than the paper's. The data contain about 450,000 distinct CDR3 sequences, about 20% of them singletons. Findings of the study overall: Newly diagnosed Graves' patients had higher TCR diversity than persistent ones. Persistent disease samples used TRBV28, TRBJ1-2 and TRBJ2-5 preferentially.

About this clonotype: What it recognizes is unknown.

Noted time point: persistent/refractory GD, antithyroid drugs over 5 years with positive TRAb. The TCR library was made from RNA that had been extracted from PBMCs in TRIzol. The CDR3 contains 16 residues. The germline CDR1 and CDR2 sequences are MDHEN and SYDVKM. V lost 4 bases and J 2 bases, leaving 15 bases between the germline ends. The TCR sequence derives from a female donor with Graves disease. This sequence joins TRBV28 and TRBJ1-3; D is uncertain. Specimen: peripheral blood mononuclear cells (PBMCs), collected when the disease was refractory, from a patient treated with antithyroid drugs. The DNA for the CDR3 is TGTGCCAGCAGTTCCCCTTTGGGAGCTACTGGAAACACCATATATTTT. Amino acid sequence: CASSSPLGATGNTIYF. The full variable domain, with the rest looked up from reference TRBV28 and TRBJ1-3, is DVKVTQSSRYLVKRTGEKVFLECVQDMDHENMFWYRQDPGLGLRLIYFSYDVKMKEKGDIPEGYSVSREKKERFSLILESASTNQTSMYLCASSSPLGATGNTIYFGEGSWLTVV.